This is a list of T cell receptor beta chains from one sample in a study of T cells in Graves' hyperthyroidism and ophthalmopathy. TCRdb reanalysed the multiplex PCR reads using MiXCR and keeps one entry per CDR3 protein. The data contain hundreds of thousands of distinct CDR3 sequences, approximately 14% of them singletons. Sequencing input: blood. The origin of the receptors is a woman in her late teens or twenties with Graves' hyperthyroidism. CDR3s leave out the opening cysteine and the closing phenylalanine or tryptophan. Clone size, where shown, is once, few, many, or a class for clones that have expanded.

abundance	v_gene	j_gene	CDR3aa
many	TRBV6-6	TRBJ2-5	ASSYGGATAEETQY
many	TRBV2	TRBJ2-5	ASSEEAAGTQETQY
few	TRBV6-1	TRBJ1-1	ASNSLTGEAF
many	TRBV20-1	TRBJ2-1	SAKDGNNEQF
few	TRBV12-5	TRBJ2-5	ASGLVLGTSGSWGQETQY
few	TRBV19	TRBJ1-1	ASSMGRANTEAF
many	TRBV12-3/TRBV12-4	TRBJ1-4	ASSRDRDEKLF
few	TRBV6-1	TRBJ2-1	ASSFSGDSYNEQF
-	TRBV2	TRBJ1-1	ASSDRGLLNTEAF
many	TRBV12-3/TRBV12-4	TRBJ1-3	ASSAETGGSGNTIY
-	TRBV7-9	TRBJ2-3	ASSLENTDTQY
-	TRBV5-1	TRBJ2-3	ASSQGPRGRTDTQY
few	TRBV7-6	TRBJ2-1	ASSLVLGQGNEQF
-	TRBV24-1	TRBJ2-1	ATSERGNSYNEQF
few	TRBV5-1	TRBJ2-7	ASSLNSGTDEQY
-	TRBV29-1	TRBJ2-5	SVDNVAAPPETQY
many	TRBV6-2/TRBV6-3	TRBJ2-5	ASSSMKGRLQETQY
many	TRBV3-1	TRBJ2-7	ASSQARTGPGEQY